These 3 T cell receptor beta chains were sequenced from one sample in a study of Ad26.COV2.S vaccination and SARS-CoV-2 variants. Some clones are missing from TCRdb's copy, which holds only in-frame ones; the method was immunoSEQ multiplex PCR. The sample carries 350,000 to 450,000 clones, about 92% recorded once. The treatment is: around 19 received Ad26.COV2.S at low or high dose, single or two shots; five or six received placebo; per-sample allocation not given. Samples analyzed were those drawn on day 63 after the first vaccine or placebo injection. This specimen was peripheral blood, taken in a trial of Ad26.COV2.S vaccine versus placebo. The receptors here all came from a person between 18 and 65 years old who received the Ad26.COV2.S COVID-19 vaccine or a placebo.

This clone appeared a single time. The CDR3 nucleotides read TGTGCCAGCGAGGCGCTTTCTGATGGTCATAACTATGGCTACACCTTC. The encoded protein is CASEALSDGHNYGYTF. The rearrangement uses TRBV19 and TRBJ1-2; D not certain. Germline assignment: CDR1 LNHDA and CDR2 SQIVND (reference sequence). Trimming shortened V by 9 bases and J by 1 base, and 21 bases separated the two germline ends. The CDR3 is 16 residues long.

The chain couples TRBV6-5 to TRBJ2-1, with 11 positions matching TRBD2. Germline lookup yields CDR1 MNHEY and CDR2 SVGAGI. The junction had 3 bases not matched to a gene; V was cut back by 3 bases and J by 5 bases. This CDR3 contains 15 residues. CDR3 sequence reads: CASSYPTSGDNEQFF. DNA of the CDR3: TGTGCCAGCAGTTATCCGACTAGCGGGGACAATGAGCAGTTCTTC.

The V and J genes are TRBV7-6 and TRBJ2-3; D could derive from TRBD1 or TRBD2 (6 bases each). The CDR3 runs to 14 residues. The ends were cut back, 1 base at V and 6 bases at J, with 11 bases in the middle. In germline, CDR1 is SGHVS, CDR2 FNYEAQ. This chain's CDR3 is CASSLGGALDTQYF. CDR3 nucleotides: TGTGCCAGCAGCTTAGGGGGGGCGCTCGATACGCAGTATTTT.